This TCR beta chain originates from a study of regulatory T cells in long-lasting Graves disease. V was clipped by 8 bases and J by 1 base; unmatched bases: 2. Germline V gene sequence: CDR1 KGHDR, CDR2 SFDVKD. This CDR3 comprises 13 residues. Combining iRepertoire HTBI primers with Arm-PCR of CDR3 regions, the authors built TCR beta libraries. Via MiXCR, TCRdb re-called the multiplex PCR reads, giving one row per CDR3 protein. Of 440,000 or so distinct CDR3 sequences in the sample, about a sixth were seen once. Time point: newly diagnosed GD, antithyroid drugs for less than 3 months. The TCR library was made from RNA extracted from PBMCs. This clonotype has just a few counts. This same sample was also part of a study on T cells in Graves' hyperthyroidism and ophthalmopathy. From that report: Using the HTBI primer set, a first-round RT-PCR was run on the TCR CDR3.

The sequence came from a woman in her twenties or thirties with Graves disease. The input for sequencing was peripheral blood mononuclear cells (PBMCs), taken at new diagnosis, from a patient treated with antithyroid drugs. The chain employs TRBV24-1 and TRBJ2-3; 7 bases align to TRBD2. The CDR3 nucleotides are TGTGCCACCATGGCGGGAGGCACAGATACGCAGTATTTT. The encoded protein is CATMAGGTDTQYF.